This T cell receptor beta chain was found in a study of metastatic and nonmetastatic thyroid tumors. TCRdb re-called clones from the PCR reads using MiXCR. The sample has roughly 40,000 clones; around a sixth are singletons. The CDR3 covers 13 residues. Germline V gives CDR1 SGHTA, CDR2 FQGNSA. The V gene lost 5 bases and the J gene lost 8 bases, with 15 bases spanning the gap. No patient received treatment before thyroid surgery. This clone was seen many times. The receptor's source is a female donor with papillary thyroid cancer or a benign thyroid nodule (not recorded which). Some clones in this sample may be carry-over from other donors' samples. The sample consisted of tumor tissue. The chain uses TRBV7-2 and TRBJ1-2, with D possibly matching TRBD1 (5 bases). The CDR3 bases are TGTGCCAGCAGCGACAGTACCCTATTCGGCTACACCTTC. This encodes CASSDSTLFGYTF.